Presented here are 18 T cell receptor beta chains from one specimen sequenced in a study of T cell responses to AZD1222 COVID-19 vaccine. Data came from immunoSEQ multiplex PCR; TCRdb stores just in-frame clones and leaves some out. The sample has 80,000 to 95,000 clones; around nine tenths are singletons. This specimen was peripheral blood, taken on day 0 of MenACWY control vaccination. These receptors came from an adult in good health.

This chain joins TRBV28 and TRBJ2-7; the match to TRBD2 covers 10 bases. The V gene's germline CDR1 is MDHEN and CDR2 SYDVKM. This CDR3 region has 14 residues. Trimming took 10 bases from V and 6 from J; bases not matched to a gene: 12. CDR3 DNA: TGTGCCACCCATCAGGGACTAGCGTCTTCCGAGCAGTACTTC. This sequence encodes CATHQGLASSEQYF.

This clone was seen only a few times. The CDR3 spells CASSSHLYEQYF. The CDR3 nucleotides are TGTGCCAGCAGTTCTCACTTATACGAGCAGTACTTC. The chain links TRBV12-3 or TRBV12-4 to TRBJ2-7; no firm D call. The CDR3 loop spans 12 amino acids. The V and J ends lost 4 bases and 4 bases respectively, with 8 bases between them.

This clone occurred a few times. The chain joins TRBV7-9 to TRBJ1-4, with D perhaps TRBD1 (5 bases). V lost 2 bases and J lost 4, with 11 bases in between. The CDR3 is 15 residues long. Germline lookup yields CDR1 SEHNR and CDR2 FQNEAQ (reference sequence). The CDR3 spells CASSLRGGGNEKLFF. Here the CDR3 DNA reads TGTGCCAGCAGCTTACGGGGGGGAGGTAATGAAAAACTGTTTTTT.

V usage is TRBV29-1 and J usage is TRBJ1-1; D is uncertain. Trimming took off 4 bases at V and 3 bases at J, with 9 bases between the two ends. Germline assignment: CDR1 SQVTM and CDR2 ANQGSEA. CDR3 size: 12 residues. CDR3 coding DNA: TGCAGCGTTGGGCAGCGGGACACTGAAGCTTTCTTT. Its protein is CSVGQRDTEAFF.

J is TRBJ2-7 and V is TRBV28; maybe TRBD1 (5 bases). V was clipped by 2 bases and J by 1 base, with 15 bases between them. This CDR3 comprises 16 residues. CDR1 MDHEN and CDR2 SYDVKM come from the germline V gene. The CDR3 here is CASSLGGARESYEQYF. CDR3 in DNA: TGTGCCAGCAGTTTAGGTGGCGCCAGGGAATCCTACGAGCAGTACTTC. The entire variable domain, with the rest obtained from reference TRBV28 and TRBJ2-7, is as follows: DVKVTQSSRYLVKRTGEKVFLECVQDMDHENMFWYRQDPGLGLRLIYFSYDVKMKEKGDIPEGYSVSREKKERFSLILESASTNQTSMYLCASSLGGARESYEQYFGPGTRLTVT.

In its sample, this clone was seen once. The chain links TRBV6-2 or TRBV6-3 to TRBJ1-1, with TRBD1 matching 8 bases. Germline V lookup: CDR1 MNHEY, CDR2 SVGEGT. The CDR3 sequence is 17 residues long. The V segment lost 4 bases and the J segment 6 bases; nucleotides outside the gene matches: 16. CDR3 DNA: TGTGCCAGCAGTTCGACGACAGGGGTAAGACTTAGGTCTGAAGCTTTCTTT. Translating it yields CASSSTTGVRLRSEAFF.

This chain joins TRBV3-1 (or the pseudogene TRBV3-2) and TRBJ1-1, with D hard to call. Between the trimmed V and J ends, which lost 2 bases and 5 bases, there was a span of 12 bases. CDR1 LGHDT and CDR2 YNNKEL come from the germline V gene (reference sequence). The CDR3 extends over 14 amino acids. The CDR3 protein is CASSQMEGLTEAFF. The CDR3 DNA sequence: TGTGCCAGCAGCCAAATGGAGGGTTTGACTGAAGCTTTCTTT.

This clone is medium-sized by share. V and J are TRBV6-1 and TRBJ2-7; 8 bases line up with TRBD2. Germline V gene data show CDR1 as MNHNS and CDR2 as SASEGT. Trimming at V came to 1 base and at J to 4 bases, leaving 6 bases not matched to a gene. The CDR3 is 15 residues long. In nucleotides, the CDR3 is TGTGCCAGCAGTGAAGATTTGAGCGGGGGATACGAGCAGTACTTC. Protein product: CASSEDLSGGYEQYF.

The V and J genes are TRBV6-5 and TRBJ2-7; TRBD1 aligns across 7 bases. Germline lookup yields CDR1 MNHEY and CDR2 SVGAGI. J gave up 2 bases and V 4 bases, and 2 bases lay outside the gene matches. The CDR3 sequence is 13 residues long. As DNA, the CDR3 is TGTGCCAGCAGTTTGACAGGGCCCTACGAGCAGTACTTC. The encoded protein is CASSLTGPYEQYF.

This clone was picked up one time. The chain employs TRBV5-5 and TRBJ2-3, with D possibly matching TRBD1 (5 bases). Germline V gene lookup returns CDR1 SGHKS and CDR2 YYEKEE (reference sequence). With 0 bases removed from V and 2 bases from J, the gap between germline ends came to 10 bases. The CDR3 is 15 amino acids. CDR3 sequence reads: CASSLEGNPTDTQYF. CDR3 DNA: TGTGCCAGCAGCTTGGAGGGGAACCCCACAGATACGCAGTATTTT.

The chain couples TRBV2 to TRBJ2-7; 10 nucleotides align to TRBD1. The CDR3 contains 16 residues. With V trimmed by 8 bases and J by 4 bases, 14 bases remained unmatched. CDR1 is SNHLY and CDR2 is FYNNEI in the germline V gene. The CDR3 sequence: CASCNFGTGDSYEQYF. Here the CDR3 DNA reads TGTGCCAGCTGTAACTTCGGGACAGGGGATTCTTACGAGCAGTACTTC.

The chain carries TRBV4-3 and TRBJ2-7; no firm D call. Trimming cost V 0 bases and J 4 bases, with 7 bases left between them. Germline V lookup: CDR1 LGHNA, CDR2 YSLEER. The CDR3 consists of 13 residues. The CDR3 is CASSQERRYEQYF. The CDR3 DNA sequence: TGCGCCAGCAGCCAAGAACGGCGGTACGAGCAGTACTTC.

The chain joins TRBV27 to TRBJ2-7; D not certain. The CDR3 is made up of 14 amino acids. CDR1 and CDR2 (germline): MNHEY, SMNVEV (reference sequence). V was clipped by 5 bases and J by 4 bases, with 15 bases between them. The chain's CDR3 is CASSAIEIPYEQYF. DNA for the CDR3: TGTGCCAGCAGTGCGATAGAAATACCATACGAGCAGTACTTC.

V usage is TRBV12-3 or TRBV12-4 and J usage is TRBJ2-5; no clear D gene. There are 11 residues in the CDR3. With 1 base removed from V and 5 bases from J, the gap between germline ends came to 2 bases. The CDR3 protein is CASSLVETQYF. The CDR3 DNA is TGTGCCAGCAGTTTAGTGGAGACCCAGTACTTC.

The CDR3 nucleotides are TGTGCCAGCGGGCGGAACCTCAATTCACCCCTCCACTTT. Its translation is CASGRNLNSPLHF. V and J are TRBV6-5 and TRBJ1-6; D uncertain. Trimming pared 8 bases from V and 7 bases from J, leaving 12 bases between. The CDR3 loop spans 13 amino acids. Germline CDR1 is MNHEY and CDR2 is SVGAGI.

This chain uses TRBV9 with TRBJ2-3; TRBD2 matches at 8 bases. The J segment lost 3 bases and the V segment lost 2 bases, leaving 5 bases of the junction unmatched. Germline V CDR1 and CDR2: SGDLS, YYNGEE. CDR3 length: 15 amino acids. The CDR3 sequence: CASSVSGAGTDTQYF. DNA for the CDR3: TGTGCCAGCAGCGTTAGCGGGGCAGGAACAGATACGCAGTATTTT.

V usage is TRBV2 and J usage is TRBJ2-3, with D perhaps TRBD1 (5 bases). V was trimmed by 3 bases and J by 0 bases, leaving 10 bases between them. Per germline, CDR1 SNHLY and CDR2 FYNNEI. The CDR3 loop spans 15 amino acids. Written as DNA, the CDR3 is TGTGCCAGCAGTGAGGGCAGGGTGAGCACAGATACGCAGTATTTT. Translating it yields CASSEGRVSTDTQYF.

The rearrangement uses TRBV12-3 or TRBV12-4 and TRBJ1-4, with D uncertain. The CDR3 runs 13 residues. V was trimmed by 2 bases and J by 5 bases, leaving 6 bases between them. The CDR3 spells CASSLSVNEKLFF. The CDR3 bases are TGTGCCAGCAGTTTATCGGTAAATGAAAAACTGTTTTTT.